These 20 T cell receptor beta chains share one sample of origin, sequenced in a study of beta chain features in type 1 diabetes. Study results and caveats: Type 1 diabetes patients had TCRB CDR3s that were shorter (moderately but significantly so) in all four CD4+ subsets.

As every portion of the isolated RNA was reverse transcribed, the sequencing read expressed TCRB transcripts. Here immunoSEQ multiplex PCR was the method, and the copy in TCRdb shows in-frame clones only, minus some. The sample holds 300,000 to 400,000 clones, approximately 12% seen once. Which antigens these TCRs recognize remains unknown. The sequenced sample was naive CD4+ T cells from blood. These receptor sequences come from a young woman with type 1 diabetes.

This clone has only a few counts. The J gene is TRBJ1-2, the V gene TRBV15; TRBD1 is a possible D gene (5 bases). The CDR3 consists of 13 residues. Trimming pared 1 base from V and 9 bases from J, leaving 12 bases between. Germline CDR1 LNHNV, CDR2 YYDKDF (reference sequence). The CDR3 is CATSRVAGRSYTF. CDR3 coding DNA: TGTGCCACCAGCAGAGTAGCGGGACGTAGCTACACCTTC.

J is TRBJ2-1 and V is TRBV2; no clear D. The CDR3 has 11 residues. Between the trimmed V and J ends, which lost 4 bases and 8 bases, there was a span of 6 bases. CDR1 is SNHLY, CDR2 FYNNEI, per germline. In nucleotides, the CDR3 is TGTGCCAGCAGTGTTTTCGATGAGCAGTTCTTC. This gives the protein CASSVFDEQFF.

V usage is TRBV7-9 and J usage is TRBJ2-7, with 8 bases lining up with TRBD1. This CDR3 spans 14 amino acids. V trimming: 3 bases; J trimming: 4 bases; junction bases outside the gene matches: 5. CDR1 is SEHNR and CDR2 is FQNEAQ in the germline V gene (reference sequence). CDR3 nucleotides: TGTGCCAGCAGCTTCGGGACAGGACCTTACGAGCAGTACTTC. This translates into CASSFGTGPYEQYF.

Only a few counts were recorded for this clone. This chain connects TRBV6-6 to TRBJ2-1; possible D gene TRBD1, 6 bases. V lost 6 bases and J 9 bases, leaving 15 bases between the germline ends. The CDR3 totals 13 residues. Germline V lookup: CDR1 MNHNY, CDR2 SVGAGI (reference sequence). The CDR3 loop is CASRTQGLGEQFF. The CDR3 bases are TGTGCCAGCAGGACACAGGGTTTGGGTGAGCAGTTCTTC.

This clone was counted only a few times. The chain uses TRBV7-2 and TRBJ2-1; TRBD2 matches 12 bases. V gave up 6 bases and J gave up 7 bases; unmatched junction bases: 7. The CDR3 is made up of 15 amino acids. The germline CDR1 and CDR2 sequences are SGHTA and FQGNSA. The CDR3 DNA reads TGTGCCAGCAGGCCGACTAGCGGGAGTGAGAATGAGCAGTTCTTC. Its translation: CASRPTSGSENEQFF.

In this sample, this clone turned up a few times. V and J are TRBV7-2 and TRBJ2-3; D is uncertain. The germline V gene has CDR1 SGHTA and CDR2 FQGNSA. Trimming stripped 5 bases from V and 9 bases from J, with 18 bases between. This CDR3 region has 14 residues. The CDR3: CASSTHASSLTQYF. The CDR3 DNA follows: TGTGCCAGCAGCACTCACGCCTCTTCTTTGACGCAGTATTTT.

CDR3: CAISESVSGPYNEQFF. CDR3 nucleotides: TGTGCCATCAGTGAGTCGGTTAGCGGGCCGTACAATGAGCAGTTCTTC. The chain has TRBV10-3 and TRBJ2-1; TRBD2 matches 7 bases. With V trimmed by 0 bases and J by 4 bases, 6 bases remained unmatched. The CDR3 runs to 16 residues. Germline V gene data show CDR1 as ENHRY and CDR2 as SYGVKD.

This rearrangement joins TRBV4-3 to TRBJ2-1, with D hard to call. Germline assignment: CDR1 LGHNA and CDR2 YSLEER. The CDR3 contains 15 residues. V gave up 0 bases and J gave up 6 bases, with 12 bases separating them. Here the CDR3 DNA reads TGCGCCAGCAGCCAAGATAATCGTCTCTTCAATGAGCAGTTCTTC. This encodes CASSQDNRLFNEQFF.

This chain uses TRBV5-1 with TRBJ1-5, with TRBD1 matching over 7 bases. J gave up 0 bases and V 2 bases, and 14 bases lay outside the gene matches. CDR1 and CDR2 from the germline V gene are SGHRS and YFSETQ. CDR3 size: 19 residues. The CDR3 DNA reads TGCGCCAGCAGCTTTAGGACAGGCCAACGAGGGTGTAGCAATCAGCCCCAGCATTTT. This sequence encodes CASSFRTGQRGCSNQPQHF.

This clone occurred a few times. The chain links TRBV6-5 to TRBJ1-2; the D gene is possibly TRBD1 (5 bases). The CDR3 covers 13 residues. Germline CDR1 reads MNHEY; CDR2 reads SVGAGI. V shed 8 bases and J shed 4 bases, with 14 bases lying between them. CDR3 protein: CASWGGASYGYTF. The DNA of the CDR3 is TGTGCCAGCTGGGGGGGAGCGTCCTATGGCTACACCTTC.

The rearrangement joins TRBV4-1 to TRBJ2-3; D is ambiguous. Germline V lookup: CDR1 MGHRA, CDR2 YSYEKL. V lost 2 bases and J 6 bases, leaving 12 bases between the germline ends. The CDR3 length is 14 residues. DNA of the CDR3: TGCGCCAGCAGCCAATCGTTCCCCCCGGATACGCAGTATTTT. Its translation: CASSQSFPPDTQYF.

This clone was counted between two and nine times. This sequence joins TRBV11-1 and TRBJ2-7; 7 nucleotides line up with TRBD1. Germline CDR1 SGHAT, CDR2 FQDESV (reference sequence). V lost 4 bases, J lost 5 bases, and 5 bases stayed unmatched. CDR3 length equals 13 residues. CDR3 coding DNA: TGTGCCAGCAGCTCGTCTACAGGGGACGAGCAGTACTTC. Protein: CASSSSTGDEQYF. The full variable domain, completed using reference TRBV11-1 and TRBJ2-7, is EAEVAQSPRYKITEKSQAVAFWCDPISGHATLYWYRQILGQGPELLVQFQDESVVDDSQLPKDRFSAERLKGVDSTLKIQPAELGDSAMYLCASSSSTGDEQYFGPGTRLTVT.

This clone was observed a handful of times. V is TRBV18 and J is TRBJ1-1; 8 bases are shared with TRBD1. This CDR3 has 14 amino acids. Germline CDR1 is KGHSH and CDR2 is LQKENI. With 6 bases clipped from V and 3 bases from J, the junction kept 6 bases outside the gene matches. As DNA, the CDR3 is TGTGCCAGCTCGCAACAGGGGGTCCACACTGAAGCTTTCTTT. This encodes CASSQQGVHTEAFF.

V and J are TRBV9 and TRBJ2-7, with 10 nucleotides matching TRBD2. V shed 3 bases and J 3 bases; nucleotides not matched to a gene: 6. The germline gives CDR1 SGDLS, CDR2 YYNGEE. The CDR3 sequence is 15 residues long. For the CDR3, the DNA is TGTGCCAGCAGCGCATCTAGCGGGAGTATCTACGAGCAGTACTTC. Translated, it gives CASSASSGSIYEQYF.

The J gene is TRBJ2-7, the V gene TRBV19; D might be TRBD2 (5 bases). V was cut by 2 bases and J by 3 bases, with 14 bases left in between. Germline CDR1 LNHDA, CDR2 SQIVND (reference sequence). The CDR3 length is 15 residues. The CDR3 loop reads CASSISGGPFYEQYF. The CDR3, as DNA: TGTGCCAGTAGTATAAGCGGAGGCCCCTTCTACGAGCAGTACTTC.

The V and J genes are TRBV7-9 and TRBJ2-1, with TRBD2 identical over 9 bases. The V and J ends lost 2 bases and 2 bases, in that order; junction bases with no gene match: 10. CDR1 and CDR2 (germline): SEHNR, FQNEAQ (reference sequence). There are 18 residues in the CDR3. The CDR3 loop reads CASSLSLSSGTAYNEQFF. The CDR3 DNA follows: TGTGCCAGCAGCTTATCACTGTCTAGCGGGACAGCCTACAATGAGCAGTTCTTC.

The genes are TRBV25-1 and TRBJ2-7, with TRBD2 as a possible D gene (6 bases). Germline lookup yields CDR1 MGHDK and CDR2 SYGVNS. The CDR3 spans 15 residues. Trimming shortened V by 2 bases and J by 5 bases, and 16 bases separated the two germline ends. The CDR3 sequence is CASSERFLGGDEQYF. CDR3 bases: TGTGCCAGCAGTGAACGGTTTTTGGGGGGAGACGAGCAGTACTTC.

This clone has more than one count but fewer than ten. Other DNA sequences in this sample translate to the same CDR3. This chain links TRBV29-1 with TRBJ2-5; 7 bases are shared with TRBD1. The CDR3 sequence is 13 residues long. V was pared by 4 bases and J by 2 bases, with 4 bases of the junction left unmatched. Germline assignment: CDR1 SQVTM and CDR2 ANQGSEA. CDR3 nucleotides: TGCAGCGTTGGGGGACAGCTTCAAGAGACCCAGTACTTC. This gives the protein CSVGGQLQETQYF.

This clone has only a few counts. V gene TRBV5-4 combines with J gene TRBJ2-1; tentatively, D is TRBD2 (6 bases). The CDR3 contains 17 residues. From germline, CDR1 is SGHNT and CDR2 YYREEE (reference sequence). V lost 5 bases and J 6 bases, leaving 24 bases between the germline ends. DNA for the CDR3: TGTGCCAGCAGTTCCCCTGGTCGGGGGACGGTACGCAATGAGCAGTTCTTC. It is translated as CASSSPGRGTVRNEQFF.

There are a few counts of this clone. The chain has TRBV6-1 and TRBJ2-5, with 8 bases fitting TRBD2. The CDR3 extends over 19 amino acids. Germline values: CDR1 MNHNS, CDR2 SASEGT. Trimming removed 2 bases from V and 4 bases from J; junction bases left unmatched: 18. CDR3 in amino acids: CASSEPSGRRGWWGETQYF. The CDR3 DNA sequence: TGTGCCAGCAGTGAACCAAGCGGGAGAAGAGGATGGTGGGGAGAGACCCAGTACTTC.